Listed below are T cell receptor beta chains from one sample, sequenced in a study of blood T cell repertoires in COVID-19. The method was immunoSEQ multiplex PCR; TCRdb's version includes in-frame clones alone and lacks a portion of them. Altogether over 130,000 clones are present, around 80% being singletons, with the ten largest covering 1.5% to 2%. The specimen was PBMCs or T cells enriched from blood (not recorded which). These receptors originate from a young woman who had been exposed to COVID-19. CDR3s include the opening cysteine and the closing phenylalanine or tryptophan. D genes are given only for firm matches. The size of a clone is reported for some rows only, either as once, few or many, or as a class for expanded clones.

clone_size,j_call,d_call,v_call,cdr3_nt,cdr3_aa
once,TRBJ1-2,NA,TRBV24-1,TGTGCCACCAGTAGTAATACACGAAACTATGGCTACACCTTC,CATSSNTRNYGYTF
NA,TRBJ1-6,TRBD1,TRBV5-6,TGTGCCAGCAGCCCCTTTGACAGGGCTGGGTCACCCCTCCACTTT,CASSPFDRAGSPLHF
NA,TRBJ2-7,NA,TRBV5-1,TGCGCCAGCAGCTTGGACAGATACGAGCAGTACTTC,CASSLDRYEQYF
NA,TRBJ1-3,NA,TRBV4-1,TGCGCCAGCAGCCAAGTGGCGGCGGGGAGAATGGGAAACACCATATATTTT,CASSQVAAGRMGNTIYF
NA,TRBJ1-6,NA,TRBV7-2,TGTGCCAGCAGCTCCGGACACCTTTATAATTCACCCCTCCACTTT,CASSSGHLYNSPLHF
NA,TRBJ1-5,TRBD1,TRBV3-1/TRBV3-2,TGTGCCAGCAGCCCGGGACAGGGGGCACTACCCCAGCATTTT,CASSPGQGALPQHF
NA,TRBJ2-1,TRBD1,TRBV14,TGTGCCAGCAGCCAAGCGTACAGGGGAAGGAAGCAGTTCTTC,CASSQAYRGRKQFF
NA,TRBJ2-7,TRBD1,TRBV6-5,TGTGCCAGCAGTTACTCTGGGACAGGGGGCAAGCAGTACTTC,CASSYSGTGGKQYF
NA,TRBJ1-2,TRBD1,TRBV4-3,TGCGCCAGCAGCCCAGGGGGGGGACAGGGCTATGGCTACACCTTC,CASSPGGGQGYGYTF
few,TRBJ1-1,NA,TRBV18,TGTGCCAGCTCCCCCTTGGGGCTAGGGGGGAACACTGAAGCTTTCTTT,CASSPLGLGGNTEAFF
NA,TRBJ2-3,TRBD1,TRBV19,TGTGCCAGCCGGGACAGGGTTAAGGGCGTCGAGTATTTT,CASRDRVKGVEYF
NA,TRBJ2-7,TRBD1,TRBV7-3,TGTGCCAGCAACCTAGGGGGCTCCTCCTACGAGCAGTACTTC,CASNLGGSSYEQYF
NA,TRBJ2-7,TRBD2,TRBV10-2,TGCGCCAGCAGAGGACTAGCGGGAGGGCCGCAGTACTTC,CASRGLAGGPQYF
NA,TRBJ2-7,NA,TRBV7-9,TGTGCCAGCAGCTTAGAACGTGGAGTTTCCTACGAGCAGTACTTC,CASSLERGVSYEQYF
NA,TRBJ2-1,TRBD1,TRBV7-9,TGTGCCAGCAGCTTAAGAGGGGGCGATGAGCAGTTCTTC,CASSLRGGDEQFF
NA,TRBJ1-2,NA,TRBV7-2,TGTGCCAGCAGGGACCGAACAGGGAGCTATGGCTACACCTTC,CASRDRTGSYGYTF
once,TRBJ1-4,NA,TRBV27,TGTGCCAGCAGTTCGTGGGGGGGCATAGATGAAAAACTGTTTTTT,CASSSWGGIDEKLFF
NA,TRBJ1-3,NA,TRBV7-9,TGTGCCAGCAGCCCCGGTGTATACTCTGGAAACACCATATATTTT,CASSPGVYSGNTIYF
few,TRBJ2-1,TRBD2,TRBV24-1,TGTGCCACCAGTGACTCCGGGACTAGCGCCTACAATGAGCAGTTCTTC,CATSDSGTSAYNEQFF
NA,TRBJ1-2,NA,TRBV6-5,TGTGCCAGCAGCCCCCAGGATTCGGCCGGCTACACCTTC,CASSPQDSAGYTF
NA,TRBJ1-2,TRBD1,TRBV15,TGTGCCACCAGCAGAGGCTTACAGGGGGCGCTAAACTATGGCTACACCTTC,CATSRGLQGALNYGYTF
NA,TRBJ2-1,NA,TRBV5-4,TGTGCCAGCAGCTTGGGCACCGGACATTACAATGAGCAGTTCTTC,CASSLGTGHYNEQFF
NA,TRBJ1-3,TRBD1,TRBV5-6,TGTGCCAGCAGCTGGACAGGGGCAAACACCATATATTTT,CASSWTGANTIYF
NA,TRBJ1-2,TRBD1,TRBV6-5,TGTGCCAGCAGTTACGATGACAGGGCGGGCGGCTACACCTTC,CASSYDDRAGGYTF
NA,TRBJ2-7,TRBD1,TRBV30,TGTGCCTGGGGGATGACAGGGGGCCCCTACGAGCAGTACTTC,CAWGMTGGPYEQYF
NA,TRBJ1-5,NA,TRBV5-1,TGCGCCAGCAGCCCATGGGAGGGAGATCAGCCCCAGCATTTT,CASSPWEGDQPQHF
NA,TRBJ1-5,TRBD1,TRBV12-3/TRBV12-4,TGTGCCAGCAGCCTAACAGGGGGTCAGCCCCAGCATTTT,CASSLTGGQPQHF
NA,TRBJ2-3,NA,TRBV7-9,TGTGCCAGCAGCTTAGCCTTAATTCGCACAGATACGCAGTATTTT,CASSLALIRTDTQYF
once,TRBJ2-7,TRBD2,TRBV4-2,TGTGCCAGCAGCCTCAGACTAGCGGGCCTAGAGCAGTACTTC,CASSLRLAGLEQYF
NA,TRBJ1-2,TRBD1,TRBV28,TGTGCCAGCAGTACGGGACAGGGAGATGGCTACACCTTC,CASSTGQGDGYTF
NA,TRBJ1-6,TRBD1,TRBV11-2,TGTGCCAGCAGCTTAGAGACAGGGTTTAATTCACCCCTCCACTTT,CASSLETGFNSPLHF
NA,TRBJ1-5,TRBD1,TRBV2,TGTGCCAGCGGACAGGTTAATCAGCCCCAGCATTTT,CASGQVNQPQHF
NA,TRBJ2-7,NA,TRBV4-3,TGCGCCAGCAGCCAATCCGCCGGGACAACCTACGAGCAGTACTTC,CASSQSAGTTYEQYF
NA,TRBJ2-7,NA,TRBV6-2/TRBV6-3,TGTGCCAGCAGTTCGGGAGAAACCTACGAGCAGTACTTC,CASSSGETYEQYF
NA,TRBJ1-2,NA,TRBV29-1,TGCAGCGTTGGAACCGGGAATAACTATGGCTACACCTTC,CSVGTGNNYGYTF
NA,TRBJ1-5,NA,TRBV3-1/TRBV3-2,TGTGCCAGCAGCCAAGGGACAGCCAATCAGCCCCAGCATTTT,CASSQGTANQPQHF
NA,TRBJ2-2,NA,TRBV2,TGTGCCAGCAGTGCTCAGTTCACCGGGGAGCTGTTTTTT,CASSAQFTGELFF
NA,TRBJ2-5,NA,TRBV7-2,TGTGCCAGCAGCCCGAGGGTACAAGAGACCCAGTACTTC,CASSPRVQETQYF
NA,TRBJ1-4,TRBD1,TRBV29-1,TGCAGCGCCCAAACAGGGGTCATAAATGAAAAACTGTTTTTT,CSAQTGVINEKLFF
NA,TRBJ2-1,TRBD2,TRBV5-1,TGCGCCAGCAGCGGGGGGGACGAACACAATGAGCAGTTCTTC,CASSGGDEHNEQFF
NA,TRBJ1-2,TRBD1,TRBV6-5,TGTGCCAGCAGGGCCGACAGGGGGTATGGCTACACCTTC,CASRADRGYGYTF
NA,TRBJ1-5,NA,TRBV6-1,TGTGCCAGCAGTGAAGGCGACTGGTATAGCAATCAGCCCCAGCATTTT,CASSEGDWYSNQPQHF
NA,TRBJ2-7,NA,TRBV15,TGTGCCACCAGCAGAGAGACCCGAGGAAGTTTCGAGCAGTACTTC,CATSRETRGSFEQYF
NA,TRBJ2-1,TRBD1,TRBV5-1,TGCGCCAGCAGCTCGAAACAGGGGTTGGGCAATGAGCAGTTCTTC,CASSSKQGLGNEQFF
NA,TRBJ1-4,TRBD1,TRBV7-8,TGTGCCAGCAGCTTAAAAGGACTCGGGCAGGGGGCTGAAAAACTGTTTTTT,CASSLKGLGQGAEKLFF
NA,TRBJ1-5,TRBD1,TRBV6-6,TGTGCCAGCAGTTACGAGGGACAGGGGCATCAGCCCCAGCATTTT,CASSYEGQGHQPQHF
once,TRBJ1-1,NA,TRBV10-3,TGTGCCATCAGTGAGTCGAACCTAAACACTGAAGCTTTCTTT,CAISESNLNTEAFF
NA,TRBJ1-1,TRBD1,TRBV7-9,TGTGCCAGCAGCTCCCACAGGGGCGCGAGGACTGAAGCTTTCTTT,CASSSHRGARTEAFF
NA,TRBJ2-1,NA,TRBV2,TGTGCCAGCAGTGATAGGTGGGCAGATGAGCAGTTCTTC,CASSDRWADEQFF
NA,TRBJ1-1,NA,TRBV18,TGTGCCAGCTCACCACGGGTAGGAGACTCCTCCACTGAAGCTTTCTTT,CASSPRVGDSSTEAFF
NA,TRBJ1-5,TRBD1,TRBV2,TGTGCCAGCAGTAGACAGGGTGGCAATCAGCCCCAGCATTTT,CASSRQGGNQPQHF
NA,TRBJ2-1,NA,TRBV4-1,TGCGCCAGCAGCCAAGATGTTACTAGATACAATGAGCAGTTCTTC,CASSQDVTRYNEQFF
NA,TRBJ2-1,TRBD1,TRBV19,TGTGCCAGTAGTCCCAGGGGGCTCTACAATGAGCAGTTCTTC,CASSPRGLYNEQFF
NA,TRBJ2-5,NA,TRBV28,TGTGCCAGCAGTCCCGGGACTCTAGCACATGAGACCCAGTACTTC,CASSPGTLAHETQYF
once,TRBJ1-2,TRBD1,TRBV13,TGTGCCAGCAGCCTAGGACAGGGCGAGTATGGCTACACCTTC,CASSLGQGEYGYTF
NA,TRBJ2-1,TRBD2,TRBV7-3,TGTGCCAGCAGCTTAAATGGGAAACTAGCGGGAGTTTACAATGAGCAGTTCTTC,CASSLNGKLAGVYNEQFF
NA,TRBJ2-1,NA,TRBV12-3/TRBV12-4,TGTGCCAGCAGTTTAGCGGCCAATGAGCAGTTCTTC,CASSLAANEQFF
NA,TRBJ1-2,TRBD1,TRBV27,TGTGCCAGCAGCCATTTGGGACAGCAGAACTATGGCTACACCTTC,CASSHLGQQNYGYTF